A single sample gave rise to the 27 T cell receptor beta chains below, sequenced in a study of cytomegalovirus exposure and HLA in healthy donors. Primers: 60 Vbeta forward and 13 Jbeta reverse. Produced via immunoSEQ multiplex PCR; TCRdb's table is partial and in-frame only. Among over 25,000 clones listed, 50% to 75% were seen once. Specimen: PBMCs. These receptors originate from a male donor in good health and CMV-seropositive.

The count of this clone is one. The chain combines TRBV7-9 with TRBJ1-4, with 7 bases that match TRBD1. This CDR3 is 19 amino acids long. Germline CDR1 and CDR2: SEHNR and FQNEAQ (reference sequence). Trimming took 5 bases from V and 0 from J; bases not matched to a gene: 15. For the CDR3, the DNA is TGTGCCAGCAGCCGCGAGGGGTGGTCGACAGGGCCAACTAATGAAAAACTGTTTTTT. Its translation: CASSREGWSTGPTNEKLFF.

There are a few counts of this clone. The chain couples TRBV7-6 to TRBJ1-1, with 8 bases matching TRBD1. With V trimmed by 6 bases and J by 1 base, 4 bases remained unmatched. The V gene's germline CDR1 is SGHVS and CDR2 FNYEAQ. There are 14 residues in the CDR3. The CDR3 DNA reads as TGTGCCAGCAGTTTCGACAGGGGGAACACTGAAGCTTTCTTT. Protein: CASSFDRGNTEAFF.

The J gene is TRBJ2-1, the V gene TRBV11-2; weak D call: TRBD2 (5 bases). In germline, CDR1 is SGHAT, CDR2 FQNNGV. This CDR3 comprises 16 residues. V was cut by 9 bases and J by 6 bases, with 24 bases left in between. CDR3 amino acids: CASAAENRPLGNEQFF. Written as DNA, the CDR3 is TGTGCCAGTGCAGCGGAAAACCGCCCCTTAGGCAATGAGCAGTTCTTC. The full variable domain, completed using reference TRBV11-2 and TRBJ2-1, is EAGVAQSPRYKIIEKRQSVAFWCNPISGHATLYWYQQILGQGPKLLIQFQNNGVVDDSQLPKDRFSAERLKGVDSTLKIQPAKLEDSAVYLCASAAENRPLGNEQFFGPGTRLTVL.

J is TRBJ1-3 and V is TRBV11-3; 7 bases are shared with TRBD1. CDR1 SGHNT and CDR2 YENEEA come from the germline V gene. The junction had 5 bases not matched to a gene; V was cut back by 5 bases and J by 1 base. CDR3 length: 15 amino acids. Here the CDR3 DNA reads TGTGCCAGCAGCGAGGGGGCCACATCTGGAAACACCATATATTTT. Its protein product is CASSEGATSGNTIYF.

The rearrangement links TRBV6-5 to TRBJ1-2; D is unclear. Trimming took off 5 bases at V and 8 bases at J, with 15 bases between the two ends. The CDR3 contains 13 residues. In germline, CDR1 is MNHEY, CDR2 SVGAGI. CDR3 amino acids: CASSEAREVGYTF. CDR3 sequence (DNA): TGTGCCAGCAGTGAAGCAAGGGAGGTAGGCTACACCTTC.

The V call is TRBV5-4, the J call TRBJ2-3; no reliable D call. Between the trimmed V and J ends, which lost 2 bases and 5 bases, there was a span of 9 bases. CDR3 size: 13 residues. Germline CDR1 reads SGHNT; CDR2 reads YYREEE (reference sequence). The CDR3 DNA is TGTGCCAGCAGCTTCCTAGTTGGAGATACGCAGTATTTT. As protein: CASSFLVGDTQYF.

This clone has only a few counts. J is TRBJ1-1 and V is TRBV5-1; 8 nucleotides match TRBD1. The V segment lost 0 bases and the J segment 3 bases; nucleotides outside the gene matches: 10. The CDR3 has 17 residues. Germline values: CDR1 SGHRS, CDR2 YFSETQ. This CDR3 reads CASSLAVRGQRDTEAFF. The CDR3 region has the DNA TGCGCCAGCAGCTTGGCCGTCAGGGGGCAGCGCGACACTGAAGCTTTCTTT.

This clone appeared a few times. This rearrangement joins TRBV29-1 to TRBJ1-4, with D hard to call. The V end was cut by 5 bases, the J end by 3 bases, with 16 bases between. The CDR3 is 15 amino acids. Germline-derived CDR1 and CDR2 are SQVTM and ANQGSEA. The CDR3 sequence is CSVSRGGRANEKLFF. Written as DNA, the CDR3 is TGCAGCGTTTCGCGGGGAGGGAGGGCTAATGAAAAACTGTTTTTT.

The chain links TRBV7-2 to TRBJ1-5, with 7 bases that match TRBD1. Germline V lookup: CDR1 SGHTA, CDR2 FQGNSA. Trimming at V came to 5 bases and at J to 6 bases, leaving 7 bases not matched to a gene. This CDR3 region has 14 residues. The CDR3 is CASSPQGIIQPQHF. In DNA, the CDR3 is TGTGCCAGCAGCCCACAGGGGATAATTCAGCCCCAGCATTTT.

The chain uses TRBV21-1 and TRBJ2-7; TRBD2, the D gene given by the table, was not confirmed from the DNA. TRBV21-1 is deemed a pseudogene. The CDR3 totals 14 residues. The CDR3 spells CASFLFTRPGEQYF. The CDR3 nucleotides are TGTGCCAGCTTCCTTTTTACTCGCCCGGGAGAGCAGTACTTC.

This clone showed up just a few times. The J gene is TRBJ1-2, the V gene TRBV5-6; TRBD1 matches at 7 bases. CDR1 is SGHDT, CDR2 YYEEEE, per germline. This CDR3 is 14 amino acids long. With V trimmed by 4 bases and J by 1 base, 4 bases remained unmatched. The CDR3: CASSAQGINYGYTF. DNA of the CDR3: TGTGCCAGCAGCGCACAGGGGATTAACTATGGCTACACCTTC.

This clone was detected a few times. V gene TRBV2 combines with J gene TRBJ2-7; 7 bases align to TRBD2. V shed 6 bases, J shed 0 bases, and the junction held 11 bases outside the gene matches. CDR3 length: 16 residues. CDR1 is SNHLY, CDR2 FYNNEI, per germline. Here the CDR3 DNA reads TGTGCCAGCAGACCCGGTCAGGGCGGGAGCTCCTACGAGCAGTACTTC. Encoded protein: CASRPGQGGSSYEQYF.

In DNA, the CDR3 is TGTGCCAGCAGGTTGGGGGGTCGTAACTATGGCTACACCTTC. Protein: CASRLGGRNYGYTF. The gene calls are TRBV28 and TRBJ1-2, with TRBD1 as a possible D gene (5 bases). Germline CDR1 MDHEN, CDR2 SYDVKM. There are 14 residues in the CDR3. Trimming took off 6 bases at V and 1 base at J, with 12 bases between the two ends.

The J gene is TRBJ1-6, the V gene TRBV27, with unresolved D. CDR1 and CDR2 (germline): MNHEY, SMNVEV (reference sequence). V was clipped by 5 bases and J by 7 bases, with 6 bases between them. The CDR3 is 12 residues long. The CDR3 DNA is TGTGCCAGCAGTACCCTAAATTCACCCCTCCACTTT. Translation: CASSTLNSPLHF.

Here the CDR3 DNA reads TGTGCCAGCAGTGAAGCAAGCGGGTCCACCGGGGAGCTGTTTTTT. Translated: CASSEASGSTGELFF. V and J are TRBV6-1 and TRBJ2-2; a weak D match, TRBD2 (6 bases). The length of the CDR3 is 15 residues. Germline V gene data show CDR1 as MNHNS and CDR2 as SASEGT. The V end lost 0 bases, the J end lost 4 bases, and 9 bases lay between the germline ends.

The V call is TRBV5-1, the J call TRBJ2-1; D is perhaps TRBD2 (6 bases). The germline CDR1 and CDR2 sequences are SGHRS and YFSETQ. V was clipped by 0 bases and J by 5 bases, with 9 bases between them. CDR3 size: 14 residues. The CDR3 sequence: CASSLGDLNNEQFF. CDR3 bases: TGCGCCAGCAGCTTGGGGGACTTGAACAATGAGCAGTTCTTC.

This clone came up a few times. DNA of the CDR3: TGCGCCAGCAGCATGGGGGACAGGGCGTACCAAGAGACCCAGTACTTC. Translating gives CASSMGDRAYQETQYF. The chain couples TRBV5-1 to TRBJ2-5; TRBD1 matches 9 bases. Losses at the gene ends were 4 bases for V and 0 bases for J; bases not matched to a gene: 7. This CDR3 has 16 residues. Germline V gene lookup returns CDR1 SGHRS and CDR2 YFSETQ.

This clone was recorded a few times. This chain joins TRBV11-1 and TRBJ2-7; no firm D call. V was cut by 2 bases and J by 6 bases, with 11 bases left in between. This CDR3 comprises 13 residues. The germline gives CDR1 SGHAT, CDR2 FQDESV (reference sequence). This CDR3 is CASSLSGSIEQYF. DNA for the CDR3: TGTGCCAGCAGCTTATCAGGCAGCATCGAGCAGTACTTC.

Here the CDR3 reads CASGLDKGQGENEQFF. DNA for the CDR3: TGTGCTAGTGGTTTGGACAAGGGACAGGGGGAAAATGAGCAGTTCTTC. The rearrangement links TRBV12-5 to TRBJ2-1; 11 positions agree with TRBD1. Trimming at V came to 1 base and at J to 7 bases, leaving 6 bases not matched to a gene. Per germline, CDR1 LGHNT and CDR2 FRNRAP. The CDR3 loop spans 16 amino acids.

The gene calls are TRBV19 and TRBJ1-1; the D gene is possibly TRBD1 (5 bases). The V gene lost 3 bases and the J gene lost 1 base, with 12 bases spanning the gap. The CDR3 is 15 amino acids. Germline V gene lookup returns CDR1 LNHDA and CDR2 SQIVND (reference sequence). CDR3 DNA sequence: TGTGCCAGTAGTATTGTATTGGGGCAGAACACTGAAGCTTTCTTT. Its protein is CASSIVLGQNTEAFF. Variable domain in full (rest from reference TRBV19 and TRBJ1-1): DGGITQSPKYLFRKEGQNVTLSCEQNLNHDAMYWYRQDPGQGLRLIYYSQIVNDFQKGDIAEGYSVSREKKESFPLTVTSAQKNPTAFYLCASSIVLGQNTEAFFGQGTRLTVV.

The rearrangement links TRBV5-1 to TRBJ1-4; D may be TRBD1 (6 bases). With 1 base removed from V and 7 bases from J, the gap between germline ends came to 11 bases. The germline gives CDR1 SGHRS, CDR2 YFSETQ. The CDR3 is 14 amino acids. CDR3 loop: CASSLNRASEKLFF. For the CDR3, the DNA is TGCGCCAGCAGCTTGAACAGGGCGTCTGAAAAACTGTTTTTT.

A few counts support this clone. The CDR3 spells CASSEWTGTYEQYF. CDR3 DNA sequence: TGTGCCAGCAGTGAGTGGACTGGGACCTACGAGCAGTACTTC. The chain is built from TRBV6-5 and TRBJ2-7, with a weak D call TRBD2 (5 bases). The V end was cut by 5 bases, the J end by 2 bases, with 13 bases between. The CDR3 has 14 amino acids. Germline-derived CDR1 and CDR2 are MNHEY and SVGAGI.

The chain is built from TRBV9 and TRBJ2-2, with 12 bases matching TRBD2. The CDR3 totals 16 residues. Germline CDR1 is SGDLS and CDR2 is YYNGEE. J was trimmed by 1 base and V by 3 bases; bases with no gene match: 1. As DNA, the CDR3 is TGTGCCAGCAGCGCTAGCGGGAGGGGGAACACCGGGGAGCTGTTTTTT. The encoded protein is CASSASGRGNTGELFF. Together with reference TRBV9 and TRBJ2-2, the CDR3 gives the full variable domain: DSGVTQTPKHLITATGQRVTLRCSPRSGDLSVYWYQQSLDQGLQFLIQYYNGEERAKGNILERFSAQQFPDLHSELNLSSLELGDSALYFCASSASGRGNTGELFFGEGSRLTVL.

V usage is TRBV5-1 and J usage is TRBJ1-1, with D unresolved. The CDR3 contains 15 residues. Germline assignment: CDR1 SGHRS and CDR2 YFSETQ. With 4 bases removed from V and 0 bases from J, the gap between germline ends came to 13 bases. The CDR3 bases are TGCGCCAGCAGCCCGTCGGGAGGAATGAACACTGAAGCTTTCTTT. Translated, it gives CASSPSGGMNTEAFF.

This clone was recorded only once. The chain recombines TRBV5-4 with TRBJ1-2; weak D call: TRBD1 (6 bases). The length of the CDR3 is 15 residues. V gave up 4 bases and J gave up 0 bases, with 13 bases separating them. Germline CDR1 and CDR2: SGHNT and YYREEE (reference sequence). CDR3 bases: TGTGCCAGCAGCGGCGGACAGAGAACTAACTATGGCTACACCTTC. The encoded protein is CASSGGQRTNYGYTF.

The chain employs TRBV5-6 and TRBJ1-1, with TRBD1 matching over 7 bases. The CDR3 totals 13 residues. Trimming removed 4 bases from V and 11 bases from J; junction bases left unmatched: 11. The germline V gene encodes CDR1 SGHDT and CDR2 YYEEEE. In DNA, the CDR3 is TGTGCCAGCAGCAGCCTGACAGGGCGAGGCGCTTTCTTT. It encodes CASSSLTGRGAFF.

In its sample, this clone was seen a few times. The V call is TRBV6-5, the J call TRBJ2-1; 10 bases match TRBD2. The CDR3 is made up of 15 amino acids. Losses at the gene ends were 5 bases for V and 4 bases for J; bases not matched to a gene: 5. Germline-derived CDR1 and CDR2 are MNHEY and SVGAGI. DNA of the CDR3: TGTGCCAGCAGTCCCGGGACTAGCGAGTACAATGAGCAGTTCTTC. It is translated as CASSPGTSEYNEQFF.